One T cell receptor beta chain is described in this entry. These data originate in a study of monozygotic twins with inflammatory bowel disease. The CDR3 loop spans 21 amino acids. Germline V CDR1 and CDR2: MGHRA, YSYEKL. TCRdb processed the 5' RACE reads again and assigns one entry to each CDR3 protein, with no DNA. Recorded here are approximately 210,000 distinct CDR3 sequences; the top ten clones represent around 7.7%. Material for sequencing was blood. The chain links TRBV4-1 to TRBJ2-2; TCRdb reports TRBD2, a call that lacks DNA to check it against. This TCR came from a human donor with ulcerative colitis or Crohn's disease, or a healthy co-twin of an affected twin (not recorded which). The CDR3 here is CASSQDLPGVGGSRGVGELFF.